The rows below give T cell receptor beta chains drawn from one sample of a study of Graves' ophthalmopathy and Graves' hyperthyroidism. TCRdb recomputed calls from the multiplex PCR reads with MiXCR, one row per CDR3 protein. This table has approximately 540,000 distinct CDR3 sequences, about 35% appearing once. Sequenced material: peripheral blood or thyroid tissue (not recorded which). All receptors derive from an adult man with Graves' hyperthyroidism. Each CDR3 is given with its conserved first and last residue. A D gene is named only where the DNA matches it firmly. Expanded clones get a size class; other rows say once, few or many, or leave the size out.

NA,NA,TRBJ2-7,TRBV9,TGTGCCAGCAGGGGCGGGGCAGCCTACGAGCGGTACTTC,CASRGGAAYERYF
NA,many,TRBJ2-2,TRBV9,TGTGCCAGCAGCGTAGTCGGGACGGGGGCGAACACCGGGGAGCTGTTTTTT,CASSVVGTGANTGELFF
NA,NA,TRBJ2-7,TRBV7-3,TGTGCCAGCAGCCAAGGGGCTATATACGGGCAGTACTTC,CASSQGAIYGQYF
TRBD1,NA,TRBJ1-4,TRBV7-2,TGTGCCAGCAGCCCGTGGACAGGGACAGAAAAACTGTTTTTT,CASSPWTGTEKLFF
NA,few,TRBJ2-2,TRBV2,TGTGCCAGCAGTGAAGTTCCGGTGAACACCGGGGAGCTGTTTTTT,CASSEVPVNTGELFF
NA,many,TRBJ1-1,TRBV6-4,TGTGCCAGCAGATTGGAAGCTTTCTTT,CASRLEAFF
NA,NA,TRBJ2-7,TRBV28,TGTGCCAGCAGTTTAGGCTGCGAGCAGTACTTC,CASSLGCEQYF
NA,many,TRBJ1-1,TRBV5-6,TGTGCCAGCAGCTCCAGCCGGAACACTGAAGCTTTCTTT,CASSSSRNTEAFF
TRBD1,few,TRBJ2-7,TRBV7-9,TGCGCCAGCAGTCTTATTGCCGGGACAGCCTACGAGCAGTACTTC,CASSLIAGTAYEQYF
NA,NA,TRBJ1-1,TRBV7-9,TGTGCCAGCAGCCGTAGTGCGGGAACTGAAGCTTTCTTT,CASSRSAGTEAFF
NA,many,TRBJ2-5,TRBV27,TGTGCCAGCAGTGTGGGGGGGACCCAGTACTTC,CASSVGGTQYF
NA,many,TRBJ2-3,TRBV20-1,TGCAGTGCTAGCAGGCGAAGCACAGATACGCAGTATTTT,CSASRRSTDTQYF
TRBD1,many,TRBJ1-5,TRBV12-3/TRBV12-4,TGTGCCAGCAAGGGGGACAGGGACAATCAGCCCCAGCATTTT,CASKGDRDNQPQHF